A selection of T cell receptor beta chains follows, all from one sample in a study of cytomegalovirus exposure and HLA in healthy donors. Using immunoSEQ multiplex PCR, the repertoire was profiled, and TCRdb retains in-frame clones only, with some absent. Here the sample spans some 200,000 clones, approximately 84% being singletons. The specimen sequenced was PBMCs. These receptors came from a girl under three years old in good health and CMV-seronegative. The CDR3 runs from the conserved cysteine through the conserved F or W. D genes are given only for firm matches. Clone sizes are given selectively: once, few, many, or a class where the clone is expanded.

clone_size,j_call,v_call,d_call,cdr3_aa,cdr3_nt
.,TRBJ2-1,TRBV5-1,TRBD2,CASSQGLAAEQFF,TGCGCCAGCAGCCAAGGACTAGCCGCTGAGCAGTTCTTC
.,TRBJ1-2,TRBV5-1,.,CASSFQAANYGYTF,TGCGCCAGCAGCTTCCAGGCAGCTAACTATGGCTACACCTTC
.,TRBJ2-2,TRBV7-9,TRBD2,CASSSSPRERGENTGELFF,TGTGCCAGCAGCTCATCTCCGCGTGAGCGGGGGGAAAACACCGGGGAGCTGTTTTTT
.,TRBJ2-7,TRBV7-9,.,CSSSLSQGSLYEQYF,TGTTCCAGCAGCCTATCACAGGGATCGTTATACGAGCAGTACTTC
.,TRBJ1-1,TRBV19,.,CASSPFLRAALNTEAFF,TGTGCCAGTAGTCCTTTCTTGAGGGCAGCTTTGAACACTGAAGCTTTCTTT
.,TRBJ2-1,TRBV19,TRBD2,CASSVGAGGRLYNEQFF,TGTGCCAGTAGTGTCGGTGCGGGAGGGCGTCTCTACAATGAGCAGTTCTTC
few,TRBJ1-1,TRBV18,.,CASSPPSGNTEAFF,TGTGCCAGCTCACCACCGTCGGGGAACACTGAAGCTTTCTTT
.,TRBJ2-3,TRBV6-1,.,CASSRQLGKTDTQYF,TGTGCCAGCAGTAGACAGCTGGGAAAGACAGATACGCAGTATTTT
.,TRBJ2-1,TRBV25-1,TRBD1,CASSAGTVVNEQFF,TGTGCCAGCAGTGCCGGGACAGTCGTCAATGAGCAGTTCTTC
.,TRBJ2-1,TRBV12-5,.,CASGLWENEQFF,TGTGCTAGTGGTTTGTGGGAGAATGAGCAGTTCTTC
.,TRBJ2-7,TRBV7-2,TRBD1,CASSPKGALSYEQYF,TGTGCCAGCAGCCCAAAGGGGGCCTTGTCCTACGAGCAGTACTTC
.,TRBJ2-5,TRBV7-9,.,CASSFTIRHETRETQYF,TGTGCCAGCAGCTTTACAATCCGACATGAGACTAGGGAGACCCAGTACTTC
.,TRBJ2-5,TRBV5-6,.,CASSSGFHETQYF,TGTGCCAGCAGTTCCGGGTTTCACGAGACCCAGTACTTC
once,TRBJ1-1,TRBV6-5,TRBD1,CASRLDRTGAAFF,TGTGCCAGCAGACTAGACAGGACAGGGGCAGCTTTCTTT
.,TRBJ2-4,TRBV9,TRBD2,CASSVGSGSKNIQYF,TGTGCCAGCAGCGTAGGGAGCGGGAGCAAAAACATTCAGTACTTC
.,TRBJ1-1,TRBV15,TRBD1,CATSGGTGMNTEAFF,TGTGCCACCAGCGGGGGGACAGGCATGAACACTGAAGCTTTCTTT
.,TRBJ2-3,TRBV27,TRBD2,CASRLMGTSMTDTQYF,TGTGCCAGCAGGTTAATGGGGACTAGCATGACAGATACGCAGTATTTT
.,TRBJ2-1,TRBV30,.,CAWSVNSALINEQFF,TGTGCCTGGAGTGTAAATAGCGCCCTCATCAATGAGCAGTTCTTC
.,TRBJ1-1,TRBV18,.,CASSPGIGTEAFF,TGTGCCAGCTCACCCGGGATCGGGACTGAAGCTTTCTTT
once,TRBJ2-7,TRBV7-9,.,CASSKGGEQYF,TGTGCCAGCAGCAAAGGGGGAGAGCAGTACTTC
.,TRBJ2-5,TRBV4-1,.,CASSQAGAGSTQYF,TGCGCCAGCAGCCAAGCTGGGGCCGGGTCGACCCAGTACTTC
.,TRBJ2-5,TRBV5-4,.,CASSLDLNSVGETQYF,TGTGCCAGCAGCTTGGACCTAAACTCGGTCGGAGAGACCCAGTACTTC
.,TRBJ2-6,TRBV7-2,TRBD2,CASSFRGGGHSGANVLTF,TGTGCCAGCAGCTTTAGGGGCGGGGGTCACTCTGGGGCCAACGTCCTGACTTTC
.,TRBJ2-7,TRBV10-3,TRBD1,CATTHPGQGKSSYEQYF,TGTGCCACCACCCACCCTGGACAGGGGAAAAGCTCCTACGAGCAGTACTTC
.,TRBJ2-1,TRBV6-4,TRBD2,CASTRAGTSFFF,TGTGCCAGCACCAGGGCGGGGACTAGTTTCTTCTTC
.,TRBJ2-1,TRBV7-3,TRBD2,CASSLWEGRYNEQFF,TGTGCCAGCAGCTTATGGGAGGGCAGGTACAATGAGCAGTTCTTC
.,TRBJ2-3,TRBV5-1,TRBD2,CASSWTSGTDTQYF,TGCGCCAGCAGCTGGACTAGCGGCACAGATACGCAGTATTTT
.,TRBJ1-2,TRBV5-5,.,CASSLVGPNYGYTF,TGTGCCAGCAGCTTGGTGGGGCCCAACTATGGCTACACCTTC
once,TRBJ1-5,TRBV5-6,.,CASSLRASWRDQPQHF,TGTGCCAGCAGCTTGCGGGCTTCGTGGAGGGATCAGCCCCAGCATTTT
.,TRBJ1-2,TRBV12-5,.,CASGLGTKVPNYGYTF,TGTGCTAGTGGTTTGGGGACAAAAGTACCTAACTATGGCTACACCTTC
.,TRBJ1-4,TRBV4-2,.,CASSQASGLAEKLFF,TGTGCCAGCAGCCAAGCGTCAGGTTTGGCTGAAAAACTGTTTTTT
.,TRBJ1-2,TRBV7-2,.,CASSFFGDNYGYTF,TGTGCCAGCAGCTTCTTCGGTGATAACTATGGCTACACCTTC
.,TRBJ2-1,TRBV9,TRBD2,CASSPRRWSGGYNEQFF,TGTGCCAGCAGCCCCAGAAGATGGAGCGGGGGTTACAATGAGCAGTTCTTC
few,TRBJ1-2,TRBV2,.,CASWRARYGYTF,TGTGCCAGCTGGCGGGCGCGGTATGGCTACACCTTC
.,TRBJ2-1,TRBV5-1,TRBD2,CASRAGGSTYNEQFF,TGCGCCAGCAGGGCGGGCGGGAGTACCTACAATGAGCAGTTCTTC
.,TRBJ1-2,TRBV5-6,TRBD1,CASSPRDRGNYGYTF,TGTGCCAGCAGCCCCAGGGACAGGGGAAACTATGGCTACACCTTC
once,TRBJ1-2,TRBV5-6,TRBD1,CASSRDRSFPSYGYTF,TGTGCCAGCTCCCGGGACAGGTCCTTCCCTTCCTATGGCTACACCTTC
.,TRBJ2-3,TRBV4-1,.,CASSRPPGTDTQYF,TGCGCCAGCAGCCGTCCCCCAGGCACAGATACGCAGTATTTT
.,TRBJ1-5,TRBV28,TRBD1,CASNDPGQGSGPQHF,TGTGCCAGCAACGACCCGGGACAGGGGAGTGGGCCCCAGCATTTT
.,TRBJ2-3,TRBV13,.,CASSSPTDTQYF,TGTGCCAGCAGCTCCCCAACAGATACGCAGTATTTT
once,TRBJ2-2,TRBV4-1,TRBD1,CASSQNGQGLDTGELFF,TGCGCCAGCAGCCAGAATGGACAGGGCTTAGACACCGGGGAGCTGTTTTTT
.,TRBJ2-7,TRBV6-1,.,CASSENREFRPYEQYF,TGTGCCAGCAGTGAAAACAGGGAGTTTCGACCCTACGAGCAGTACTTC
few,TRBJ2-7,TRBV7-2,TRBD2,CASSRGGSNYEQYF,TGTGCCAGCAGTCGCGGCGGGAGTAACTACGAGCAGTACTTC
.,TRBJ1-5,TRBV7-9,.,CASSRGGTNQPQHF,TGTGCCAGCAGCAGGGGGGGGACCAATCAGCCCCAGCATTTT
once,TRBJ1-2,TRBV27,TRBD1,CASSTGGYGYTF,TGTGCCAGCAGTACAGGGGGCTATGGCTACACCTTC
.,TRBJ2-7,TRBV20-1,.,CSAKDAYEQYF,TGCAGTGCCAAAGATGCCTACGAGCAGTACTTC
once,TRBJ1-2,TRBV7-9,TRBD1,CASSLGDRGLGYTF,TGTGCCAGCAGCTTAGGAGACAGGGGGCTTGGCTACACCTTC